The 26 T cell receptor beta chains given below trace back to one sample, sequenced in a study of PD-1 blockade in mismatch repair-deficient tumors. Generated by immunoSEQ multiplex PCR, the TCRdb table keeps only in-frame clones and is missing some. The table has 120,000 or so clones, roughly 90% seen once. The starting material was peripheral blood, obtained approximately 69 weeks after starting pembrolizumab. The receptors here all came from an adult with mismatch repair-deficient cancer.

This clone turned up a few times. The chain joins TRBV6-5 to TRBJ2-7, with a weak D call TRBD1 (5 bases). V was pared by 7 bases and J by 4 bases, with 14 bases between. CDR3 length: 13 amino acids. Germline-derived CDR1 and CDR2 are MNHEY and SVGAGI. CDR3 nucleotides: TGTGCCAGCACCTTAACAGGAACTTACGAGCAGTACTTC. Protein sequence: CASTLTGTYEQYF.

The count of this clone is one. The chain is built from TRBV4-1 and TRBJ1-2; perhaps TRBD1 as D (6 bases). Trimming took 4 bases from V and 8 from J, leaving 17 bases between them. The CDR3 spans 14 residues. Germline values: CDR1 MGHRA, CDR2 YSYEKL. Written as DNA, the CDR3 is TGCGCCAGCAGCCCTGGAGGGGGAAAGTTAGGCTACACCTTC. Protein: CASSPGGGKLGYTF.

The chain is built from TRBV6-6 and TRBJ2-1; 8 nucleotides align to TRBD2. CDR3 length: 15 residues. Germline lookup yields CDR1 MNHNY and CDR2 SVGAGI (reference sequence). V shed 8 bases, J shed 6 bases, and the junction held 12 bases outside the gene matches. In nucleotides, the CDR3 is TGTGCCAGCCGGGGACCGGGACTAGGAACCAATGAGCAGTTCTTC. Amino acids: CASRGPGLGTNEQFF.

V gene TRBV6-5 combines with J gene TRBJ2-1; 12 bases fit TRBD2. Germline-derived CDR1 and CDR2 are MNHEY and SVGAGI. This CDR3 has 16 amino acids. The V gene end was trimmed by 2 bases and the J gene end by 6 bases; junction bases not matched to a gene: 5. Here the CDR3 reads CASSYDPSGRVNEQFF. The DNA for the CDR3 is TGTGCCAGCAGTTACGACCCTAGCGGGAGGGTCAATGAGCAGTTCTTC.

The chain has TRBV27 and TRBJ2-7; D may be TRBD2 (6 bases). V was shortened by 10 bases and J by 1 base, with 14 bases between the two germline ends. Looked up from germline, CDR1 is MNHEY and CDR2 is SMNVEV (reference sequence). This CDR3 contains 13 residues. CDR3 DNA sequence: TGTGCCACCTGTGCCGGGAGATCCTACGAGCAGTACTTC. Its protein is CATCAGRSYEQYF.

The J gene is TRBJ2-7, the V gene TRBV18, with 8 positions matching TRBD2. The CDR3 length is 19 residues. CDR1 and CDR2 from the germline V gene are KGHSH and LQKENI. V lost 5 bases to trimming and J lost 5 bases; unmatched junction nucleotides: 23. CDR3 amino acids: CASSSRTETTSGILDEQYF. CDR3 sequence (DNA): TGTGCCAGCTCATCCCGGACAGAAACTACTAGCGGTATCCTGGACGAGCAGTACTTC.

This clone has more than one count but fewer than ten. V and J are TRBV19 and TRBJ2-7, with TRBD1 matching over 10 bases. CDR1 and CDR2 (germline): LNHDA, SQIVND (reference sequence). The J segment lost 3 bases and the V segment lost 1 base, leaving 0 bases of the junction unmatched. The CDR3 contains 14 residues. CDR3 bases: TGTGCCAGTAGTATAGGGACAGGGGGCTACGAGCAGTACTTC. Its protein is CASSIGTGGYEQYF.

This chain links TRBV5-1 with TRBJ1-3; TRBD1 might be the D (6 bases). CDR3 size: 17 residues. Germline V gene lookup returns CDR1 SGHRS and CDR2 YFSETQ. V was clipped by 0 bases and J by 0 bases, with 13 bases between them. CDR3 protein: CASSLEPGVSSGNTIYF. Here the CDR3 DNA reads TGCGCCAGCAGCTTGGAACCAGGGGTGAGCTCTGGAAACACCATATATTTT.

This clone was observed once. V usage is TRBV27 and J usage is TRBJ2-7, with a weak D call TRBD2 (5 bases). In germline, CDR1 is MNHEY, CDR2 SMNVEV (reference sequence). This CDR3 spans 14 amino acids. V was trimmed by 0 bases and J by 2 bases, leaving 8 bases between them. CDR3 bases: TGTGCCAGCAGTTTATCGCAGGAGGCCTACGAGCAGTACTTC. Its protein product is CASSLSQEAYEQYF.

The genes are TRBV9 and TRBJ1-1; D may be TRBD1 (6 bases). The CDR3 runs 14 residues. Trimming stripped 3 bases from V and 4 bases from J, with 13 bases between. Germline CDR1 is SGDLS and CDR2 is YYNGEE. CDR3 nucleotides: TGTGCCAGCAGCGCCGGGAAGGGGGGCACTGAAGCTTTCTTT. This sequence encodes CASSAGKGGTEAFF. Full variable domain (rest looked up from reference TRBV9 and TRBJ1-1): DSGVTQTPKHLITATGQRVTLRCSPRSGDLSVYWYQQSLDQGLQFLIQYYNGEERAKGNILERFSAQQFPDLHSELNLSSLELGDSALYFCASSAGKGGTEAFFGQGTRLTVV.

The chain is built from TRBV7-2 and TRBJ2-3; a weak D match, TRBD1 (5 bases). The V and J ends lost 2 bases and 3 bases respectively, with 6 bases between them. This CDR3 contains 13 residues. Looked up from germline, CDR1 is SGHTA and CDR2 is FQGNSA. As DNA, the CDR3 is TGTGCCAGCAGCTTAAGACAGACAGATACGCAGTATTTT. This encodes CASSLRQTDTQYF.

V gene TRBV15 combines with J gene TRBJ2-1, with 9 bases that match TRBD1. In germline, CDR1 is LNHNV, CDR2 YYDKDF (reference sequence). Unmatched junction bases numbered 12, after V lost 0 bases and J lost 6 bases. The CDR3 spans 18 residues. The CDR3 sequence is CATSRDLSWDREINEQFF. The CDR3 DNA is TGTGCCACCAGCAGAGATTTAAGCTGGGACAGGGAAATCAATGAGCAGTTCTTC.

The chain uses TRBV19 and TRBJ1-2; D may be TRBD1 (6 bases). The V end lost 6 bases, the J end lost 7 bases, and 12 bases lay between the germline ends. Germline-derived CDR1 and CDR2 are LNHDA and SQIVND (reference sequence). This CDR3 spans 12 amino acids. CDR3 sequence reads: CASRSPGVGYTF. The CDR3 nucleotides read TGTGCCAGTAGAAGTCCAGGGGTTGGCTACACCTTC.

The chain is built from TRBV21-1 and TRBJ1-4. TRBV21-1 is given as a pseudogene. There are 12 residues in the CDR3. The DNA of the CDR3 is TGTGCCCTAGTTGCAACTAATGAAAAACTGTTTTTT. Translated: CALVATNEKLFF.

This chain uses TRBV11-3 with TRBJ1-2; D is undetermined. CDR3 length: 13 amino acids. V dropped 1 base and J dropped 2 bases, with 5 bases sitting between them. Germline V lookup: CDR1 SGHNT, CDR2 YENEEA. CDR3 region: CASSLGQNYGYTF. In DNA, the CDR3 is TGTGCCAGCAGCTTAGGCCAGAACTATGGCTACACCTTC.

V and J are TRBV11-2 and TRBJ2-1; 8 positions match TRBD2. The CDR3 has 16 amino acids. CDR1 SGHAT and CDR2 FQNNGV come from the germline V gene. J gave up 7 bases and V 1 base, and 9 bases lay outside the gene matches. The DNA for the CDR3 is TGTGCCAGCAGCTTAGCTGCGCGACTAGCGTGGAATGAGCAGTTCTTC. This sequence encodes CASSLAARLAWNEQFF.

The chain carries TRBV19 and TRBJ1-1; 8 bases fit TRBD1. CDR3 length equals 13 residues. Trimming removed 6 bases from V and 10 bases from J; junction bases left unmatched: 10. Germline V lookup: CDR1 LNHDA, CDR2 SQIVND (reference sequence). CDR3 coding DNA: TGTGCCAGTAGCCGGGAACCTACAGGGGGAGCTTTCTTT. This encodes CASSREPTGGAFF.

This clone was seen just once. V usage is TRBV27 and J usage is TRBJ2-1; 9 bases line up with TRBD2. The CDR3 spans 14 residues. Germline CDR1 and CDR2: MNHEY and SMNVEV (reference sequence). V dropped 5 bases and J dropped 3; count of bases not matched to a gene: 2. DNA for the CDR3: TGTGCCAGCAGTGTTAGCGGGAGCTACAATGAGCAGTTCTTC. It encodes CASSVSGSYNEQFF.

The V call is TRBV27, the J call TRBJ2-4; 8 bases fit TRBD1. The CDR3 length is 16 residues. After removal of 2 bases from V and 0 bases from J, the junction contained 3 bases not matched to a gene. Germline CDR1 is MNHEY and CDR2 is SMNVEV (reference sequence). The CDR3 region is CASSLGQGLAKNIQYF. The CDR3 region has the DNA TGTGCCAGCAGTTTAGGACAGGGATTAGCCAAAAACATTCAGTACTTC.

The chain combines TRBV11-2 with TRBJ2-7; 7 positions agree with TRBD1. Trimming cost V 2 bases and J 12 bases; bases outside gene matches: 13. The CDR3 has 14 residues. CDR1 and CDR2 from the germline V gene are SGHAT and FQNNGV. This CDR3 reads CASSLYRVHAGGYF. The DNA for the CDR3 is TGTGCCAGCAGCTTATACAGGGTCCACGCAGGGGGGTACTTC.

V and J are TRBV29-1 and TRBJ2-3; D not resolved. This CDR3 has 12 residues. Germline V gene data show CDR1 as SQVTM and CDR2 as ANQGSEA. Trimming shortened V by 5 bases and J by 0 bases, and 6 bases separated the two germline ends. For the CDR3, the DNA is TGCAGCGTTCCGAGGAGCACAGATACGCAGTATTTT. This gives the protein CSVPRSTDTQYF.

V gene TRBV4-1 combines with J gene TRBJ2-1; 9 bases align to TRBD2. CDR1 is MGHRA and CDR2 is YSYEKL in the germline V gene. The CDR3 length is 14 residues. V trimming: 7 bases; J trimming: 9 bases; junction bases outside the gene matches: 10. CDR3 coding DNA: TGCGCCAGCAATCGAATAGCGGGAGACGGTGAGCAGTTCTTC. Encoded protein: CASNRIAGDGEQFF.

The rearrangement links TRBV6-6 to TRBJ2-5; 9 bases fit TRBD1. Trimming at V came to 2 bases and at J to 5 bases, leaving 6 bases not matched to a gene. The CDR3 has 15 residues. Germline CDR1 and CDR2: MNHNY and SVGAGI (reference sequence). Written as DNA, the CDR3 is TGTGCCAGCAGTTACGCTACAGGGGGCGGGGAGACCCAGTACTTC. It is translated as CASSYATGGGETQYF.

The chain uses TRBV2 and TRBJ2-7, with TRBD2 matching 10 bases. CDR3 length: 14 residues. Germline V gene lookup returns CDR1 SNHLY and CDR2 FYNNEI. After removal of 7 bases from V and 5 bases from J, the junction contained 8 bases not matched to a gene. Here the CDR3 reads CASILASGRNEQYF. The CDR3, as DNA: TGTGCCAGCATATTGGCTAGCGGGAGAAACGAGCAGTACTTC.

The chain employs TRBV7-2 and TRBJ2-7, with D perhaps TRBD2 (6 bases). The CDR3 consists of 14 residues. The germline V gene has CDR1 SGHTA and CDR2 FQGNSA. Trimming removed 3 bases from V and 2 bases from J, with 11 bases in between. The CDR3 loop reads CASSFSGGAYEQYF. The CDR3, as DNA: TGTGCCAGCAGCTTTAGCGGAGGGGCCTACGAGCAGTACTTC.

V usage is TRBV6-5 and J usage is TRBJ2-3; TRBD2 matches 7 bases. The CDR3 extends over 15 amino acids. With V trimmed by 1 base and J by 2 bases, 3 bases remained unmatched. From germline, CDR1 is MNHEY and CDR2 SVGAGI. The CDR3 here is CASSYFAGDTDTQYF. The CDR3, as DNA: TGTGCCAGCAGTTACTTTGCGGGGGACACAGATACGCAGTATTTT.